The present T cell receptor beta chain was sequenced within a study of blood T cell repertoires in COVID-19. Profiling relied on immunoSEQ multiplex PCR, and the TCRdb table lists in-frame clones only, not all of them. The sample contains 90,000 to 150,000 clones, roughly four fifths of which appear only once. The receptor comes from a human donor in a cohort sampled during active COVID-19. The sequenced material came from peripheral blood.

The DNA of the CDR3 is TGTGCCTGGAGGGACAGGAGATTCTACGAGCAGTACTTC. Translation: CAWRDRRFYEQYF. V usage is TRBV30 and J usage is TRBJ2-7, with TRBD1 identical over 7 bases. The CDR3 has 13 residues. With V trimmed by 3 bases and J by 3 bases, 5 bases remained unmatched. Looked up from germline, CDR1 is GTSNPN and CDR2 is SVGIG (reference sequence).